The 10 T cell receptor beta chains listed next were all sequenced from one sample in a study of PD-1 blockade in classical Hodgkin lymphoma. After autologous stem cell transplantation all patients relapsed, and prior brentuximab vedotin exposure differed between cohorts. The method was immunoSEQ multiplex PCR; TCRdb's version includes in-frame clones alone and lacks a portion of them. This table has some 100,000 clones, about nine tenths appearing once. The sequencing here drew on peripheral blood mononuclear cells (PBMCs), taken at baseline. The receptors were sampled from a human donor with classical Hodgkin lymphoma.

The J gene is TRBJ2-1, the V gene TRBV10-3, with 7 bases matching TRBD1. Germline V gene lookup returns CDR1 ENHRY and CDR2 SYGVKD. V was clipped by 4 bases and J by 5 bases; unmatched bases: 2. The CDR3 consists of 13 residues. The CDR3 region has the DNA TGTGCCATCAGTGGACAGGGCGACAATGAGCAGTTCTTC. Encoded protein: CAISGQGDNEQFF.

The CDR3 coding sequence is TGTGCCAGCTCACCACCGTCGGGAGGGCCAACTGGGGCCAACGTCCTGACTTTC. As protein: CASSPPSGGPTGANVLTF. The chain is built from TRBV18 and TRBJ2-6, with TRBD2 matching 8 bases. Germline V gene data show CDR1 as KGHSH and CDR2 as LQKENI. V was pared by 0 bases and J by 2 bases, with 6 bases of the junction left unmatched. This CDR3 spans 18 amino acids.

The chain recombines TRBV27 with TRBJ2-1; D may be TRBD2 (6 bases). The CDR3 sequence is 14 residues long. V shed 2 bases and J shed 5 bases, with 10 bases lying between them. Germline values: CDR1 MNHEY, CDR2 SMNVEV (reference sequence). The CDR3 nucleotides read TGTGCCAGCAGTTTAGGAGGGCCCCACAATGAGCAGTTCTTC. Encoded protein: CASSLGGPHNEQFF.

Comments on this clone: At one of its ends the junction is not consistent with the germline gene, which may arise from a read error. The chain recombines TRBV7-7 with TRBJ2-7, with D perhaps matching TRBD1 or TRBD2 (5 bases each). The germline V gene has CDR1 SSHAT and CDR2 FNYEAQ (reference sequence). CDR3 length: 15 residues. This chain's CDR3 is CASSPEGTPSYEQYF. The CDR3 region has the DNA TGTGCTAGCAGCCCCGAAGGGACCCCAAGCTACGAGCAGTACTTC. Combining the CDR3 with reference TRBV7-7 and TRBJ2-7 gives the whole variable domain GAGVSQSPRYKVTKRGQDVTLRCDPISSHATLYWYQQALGQGPEFLTYFNYEAQPDKSGLPSDRFSAERPEGSISTLTIQRTEQRDSAMYRCASSPEGTPSYEQYFGPGTRLTVT.

This chain connects TRBV5-1 to TRBJ1-1; 9 nucleotides match TRBD1. V gave up 3 bases and J gave up 1 base; unmatched junction bases: 4. Germline CDR1 and CDR2: SGHRS and YFSETQ. This CDR3 spans 15 amino acids. CDR3 region: CASSSQGARNTEAFF. CDR3 DNA sequence: TGCGCCAGCAGCTCACAGGGGGCACGGAACACTGAAGCTTTCTTT.

The rearrangement uses TRBV15 and TRBJ2-7, with 7 bases matching TRBD1. Germline V gives CDR1 LNHNV, CDR2 YYDKDF (reference sequence). The CDR3 contains 15 residues. The trim removed 0 bases at V and 3 bases at J, leaving 5 bases unmatched. The CDR3 DNA reads as TGTGCCACCAGCAGAGAAGACAGGGCGGACTACGAGCAGTACTTC. Protein: CATSREDRADYEQYF.

The chain is built from TRBV5-4 and TRBJ1-1, with D maybe TRBD1 (5 bases). Germline CDR1 and CDR2: SGHNT and YYREEE (reference sequence). The V end lost 5 bases, the J end lost 0 bases, and 14 bases lay between the germline ends. The CDR3 is 15 amino acids. The CDR3 nucleotides are TGTGCCAGCAGACCGGACATCCCTTTGAACACTGAAGCTTTCTTT. Its translation: CASRPDIPLNTEAFF.

The gene calls are TRBV6-6 and TRBJ2-1; TRBD2 is a possible D gene (6 bases). Germline CDR1 and CDR2: MNHNY and SVGAGI (reference sequence). CDR3 length equals 15 residues. Trimming removed 3 bases at V and 0 bases at J, with 9 bases between. CDR3 amino acids: CASSYGGNSYNEQFF. The CDR3 DNA sequence: TGTGCCAGCAGTTATGGCGGGAACTCCTACAATGAGCAGTTCTTC.

This clone has a single count. V is TRBV28 and J is TRBJ1-5; unclear D gene. Trimming took 5 bases from V and 11 from J, leaving 19 bases between them. Germline lookup yields CDR1 MDHEN and CDR2 SYDVKM. The CDR3 runs 14 residues. CDR3 bases: TGTGCCAGCAGTCCGCTCATAAATATGGAAGCCCAGCATTTT. It is translated as CASSPLINMEAQHF.

The chain carries TRBV5-1 and TRBJ2-1; D tentatively fits TRBD1 or TRBD2 (5 bases each). Trimming stripped 5 bases from V and 2 bases from J, with 11 bases between. The germline gives CDR1 SGHRS, CDR2 YFSETQ. This CDR3 region has 14 residues. CDR3 DNA: TGCGCCAGCAGAGGGACCGATCCCTACAATGAGCAGTTCTTC. It encodes CASRGTDPYNEQFF.